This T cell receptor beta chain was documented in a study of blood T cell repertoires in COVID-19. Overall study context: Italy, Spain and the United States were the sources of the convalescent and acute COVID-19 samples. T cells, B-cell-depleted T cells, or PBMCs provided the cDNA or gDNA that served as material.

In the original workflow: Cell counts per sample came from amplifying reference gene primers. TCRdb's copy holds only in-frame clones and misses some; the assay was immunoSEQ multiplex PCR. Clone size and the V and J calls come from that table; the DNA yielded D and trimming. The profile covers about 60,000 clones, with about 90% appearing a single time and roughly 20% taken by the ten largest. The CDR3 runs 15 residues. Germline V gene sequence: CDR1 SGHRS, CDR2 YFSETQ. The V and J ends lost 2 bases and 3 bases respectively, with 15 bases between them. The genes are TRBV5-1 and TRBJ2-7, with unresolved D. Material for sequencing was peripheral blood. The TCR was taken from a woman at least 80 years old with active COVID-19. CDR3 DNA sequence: TGCGCCAGCAGCTTCGGCGCGGCGGTCGTCTACGAGCAGTACTTC. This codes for CASSFGAAVVYEQYF.